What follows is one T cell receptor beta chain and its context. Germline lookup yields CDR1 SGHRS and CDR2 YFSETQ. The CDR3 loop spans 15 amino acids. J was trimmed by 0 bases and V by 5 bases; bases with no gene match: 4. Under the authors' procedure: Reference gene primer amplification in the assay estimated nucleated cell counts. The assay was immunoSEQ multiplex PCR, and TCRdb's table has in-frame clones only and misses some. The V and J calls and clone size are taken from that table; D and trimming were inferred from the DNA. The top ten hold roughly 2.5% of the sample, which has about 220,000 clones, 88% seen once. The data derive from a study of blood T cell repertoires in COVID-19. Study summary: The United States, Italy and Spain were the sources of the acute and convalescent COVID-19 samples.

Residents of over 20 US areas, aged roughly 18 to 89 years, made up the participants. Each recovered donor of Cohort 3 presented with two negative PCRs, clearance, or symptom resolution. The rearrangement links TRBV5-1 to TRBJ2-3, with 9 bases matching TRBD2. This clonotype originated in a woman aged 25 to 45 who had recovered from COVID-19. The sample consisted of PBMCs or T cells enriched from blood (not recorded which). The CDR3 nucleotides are TGCGCCAGCAGTTTAGCGGGGGTTAGCACAGATACGCAGTATTTT. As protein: CASSLAGVSTDTQYF.